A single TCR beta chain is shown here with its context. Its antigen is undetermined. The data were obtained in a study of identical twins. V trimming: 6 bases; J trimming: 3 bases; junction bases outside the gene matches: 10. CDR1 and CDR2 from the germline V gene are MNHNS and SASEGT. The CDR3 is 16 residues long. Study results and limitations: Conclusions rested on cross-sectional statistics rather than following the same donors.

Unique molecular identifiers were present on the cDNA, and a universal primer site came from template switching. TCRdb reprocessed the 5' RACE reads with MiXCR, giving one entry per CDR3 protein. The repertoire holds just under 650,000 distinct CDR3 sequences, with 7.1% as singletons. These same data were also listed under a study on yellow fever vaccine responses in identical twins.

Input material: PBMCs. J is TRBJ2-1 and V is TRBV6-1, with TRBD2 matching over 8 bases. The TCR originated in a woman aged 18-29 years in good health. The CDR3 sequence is CASRHTGTSHYNEQFF. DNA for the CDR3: TGTGCCAGCAGGCACACCGGGACTAGTCACTACAATGAGCAGTTCTTC.